One sample yielded the 5 T cell receptor beta chains listed below, sequenced in a study of cytomegalovirus exposure and HLA in healthy donors (dated by TCRdb to about 2017). The method behind the library was the immunoSEQ multiplex PCR assay. For the multiplex PCR, a mixture combining 60 forward primers for TCR Vbeta segments and 13 reverse primers for TCR Jbeta segments was used. TCRdb obtained this table from immuneACCESS and retained in-frame rearrangements with V and J assigned. These tables miss some clones; where compared with another copy, unresolved V genes account for less than half of the shortfall, and the remainder is unexplained. This sample comprises under 130,000 clones, around 84% of them detected only once. 1% to 1.5% of the sample rests with the top ten. Material for sequencing was PBMCs. Every receptor here comes from a young man in good health and CMV-seronegative.

This chain connects TRBV7-2 to TRBJ2-5; TRBD2 is a possible D gene (5 bases). This CDR3 comprises 15 residues. The germline CDR1 and CDR2 sequences are SGHTA and FQGNSA. V lost 1 base and J lost 5, with 14 bases in between. The CDR3, as DNA: TGTGCCAGCAGCTTAGGCGACCCCGGGATGGAGACCCAGTACTTC. It specifies CASSLGDPGMETQYF.

The genes are TRBV4-3 and TRBJ1-1, with a tentative D call TRBD1 (5 bases). Germline V gene lookup returns CDR1 LGHNA and CDR2 YSLEER. This CDR3 has 15 residues. V lost 0 bases to trimming and J lost 4 bases, with 12 bases between them. The CDR3 loop is CASSQEAGWATEAFF. The CDR3 DNA is TGCGCCAGCAGCCAAGAGGCAGGGTGGGCCACTGAAGCTTTCTTT.

The rearrangement joins TRBV28 to TRBJ2-5; TRBD2 agrees at 14 bases. V gave up 6 bases and J gave up 5 bases; unmatched junction bases: 2. This CDR3 is built from 14 residues. The germline V gene has CDR1 MDHEN and CDR2 SYDVKM. CDR3 nucleotides: TGTGCCAGCAGGACTAGCGGGAGGGTCGAGACCCAGTACTTC. Protein: CASRTSGRVETQYF. Based on the CDR3 plus reference TRBV28 and TRBJ2-5, the full variable domain is DVKVTQSSRYLVKRTGEKVFLECVQDMDHENMFWYRQDPGLGLRLIYFSYDVKMKEKGDIPEGYSVSREKKERFSLILESASTNQTSMYLCASRTSGRVETQYFGPGTRLLVL.

The sample holds one count of this clone. The chain couples TRBV25-1 to TRBJ2-5; 11 bases agree with TRBD1. With V trimmed by 6 bases and J by 5 bases, 8 bases remained unmatched. The CDR3 has 15 amino acids. Looked up from germline, CDR1 is MGHDK and CDR2 is SYGVNS. The CDR3 region is CASRGTGGRDETQYF. CDR3 sequence (DNA): TGTGCCAGCAGGGGGACAGGGGGTCGAGATGAGACCCAGTACTTC.

The chain carries TRBV5-1 and TRBJ1-1; D perhaps matches TRBD1 (5 bases). In germline, CDR1 is SGHRS, CDR2 YFSETQ. There are 14 residues in the CDR3. V lost 5 bases and J 6 bases, leaving 17 bases between the germline ends. CDR3 sequence reads: CASRLEFWGAEAFF. The CDR3, as DNA: TGCGCCAGCAGGTTAGAGTTTTGGGGCGCTGAAGCTTTCTTT.